The 23 T cell receptor beta chains in this list originate from one sample, sequenced in a study of T-cell reconstitution after alpha-beta-depleted transplantation in children (TCRdb year 2016). The sample's treatment or condition label, decoded: allogeneic hematopoietic cell transplantation with graft depleted of TCRalphabeta T cells and CD19 B cells. The method behind the library was PCR. For sequencing, an Illumina HiSeq 2500 was employed. TCR library preparation used molecular barcoding, with unique molecular identifiers applied to normalize quantification of the TCRbeta repertoire. TCRdb reprocessed the public reads (quality trimming at Q25 with fastp, clone calling with MiXCR) and kept in-frame beta chains. Records with the same CDR3 protein are collapsed into one entry carrying the most frequent genes and DNA. This sample lists about 420,000 distinct CDR3 sequences; roughly 17% were detected once. Roughly 29% of the sample is taken by the ten largest.

This material consisted of PBMCs, mostly from graft donor cells, taken 360 days after TCRalphabeta/CD19-depleted stem cell transplant. These receptors were obtained from a boy younger than two who had a stem cell transplant for Wiskott-Aldrich syndrome, so the T cells may come from the graft donor.

This clonotype was found a few times. The chain has TRBV6-1 and TRBJ1-1; perhaps TRBD1 as D (5 bases). This CDR3 has 16 amino acids. V shed 1 base and J shed 1 base, with 13 bases lying between them. The germline gives CDR1 MNHNS, CDR2 SASEGT. The chain's CDR3 is CASSEGRGLGNTEAFF. The CDR3 nucleotides read TGTGCCAGCAGTGAAGGGAGGGGATTGGGGAACACTGAAGCTTTCTTT.

This clonotype was detected only a few times. V usage is TRBV28 and J usage is TRBJ2-1; perhaps TRBD2 as D (6 bases). The germline V gene encodes CDR1 MDHEN and CDR2 SYDVKM. V was cut by 2 bases and J by 9 bases, with 11 bases left in between. The CDR3 runs to 13 residues. In nucleotides, the CDR3 is TGTGCCAGCAGTTTACCCGGACTAACTGAGCAGTTCTTC. This codes for CASSLPGLTEQFF.

This clonotype was seen only a few times. This rearrangement joins TRBV12-3 or TRBV12-4 to TRBJ2-1, with D possibly being TRBD2 (6 bases). The length of the CDR3 is 11 residues. Trimming shortened V by 6 bases and J by 7 bases, and 7 bases separated the two germline ends. The CDR3 reads CASRSGNEQFF. Here the CDR3 DNA reads TGTGCCAGCAGGAGCGGGAATGAGCAGTTCTTC.

The chain combines TRBV20-1 with TRBJ2-7; unclear D gene. CDR1 and CDR2 (germline): DFQATT, SNEGSKA (reference sequence). The CDR3 runs to 14 residues. The ends were cut back, 4 bases at V and 0 bases at J, with 13 bases in the middle. The DNA of the CDR3 is TGCAGTGCTATAGCTCTCTGGGGCTCCTACGAGCAGTACTTC. Encoded protein: CSAIALWGSYEQYF.

The chain recombines TRBV20-1 with TRBJ2-2; D not certain. CDR1 is DFQATT and CDR2 is SNEGSKA in the germline V gene (reference sequence). Between the trimmed V and J ends, which lost 8 bases and 1 base, there was a span of 11 bases. This CDR3 has 13 residues. CDR3 amino acids: CSTHRKNTGELFF. The CDR3, as DNA: TGCAGTACCCACAGAAAGAACACCGGGGAGCTGTTTTTT.

J is TRBJ2-3 and V is TRBV3-1, with D maybe TRBD2 (6 bases). The CDR3 runs 16 residues. Trimming removed 0 bases from V and 2 bases from J, with 12 bases in between. The germline CDR1 and CDR2 sequences are LGHDT and YNNKEL (reference sequence). Here the CDR3 reads CASSQDHEGLTDTQYF. For the CDR3, the DNA is TGTGCCAGCAGCCAAGATCACGAGGGACTCACAGATACGCAGTATTTT.

The CDR3 DNA is TGTGCCAGCAGCCACCGGCGACCCCGCCGGGACGAGAACACCGGGGAGCTGTTTTTT. Protein sequence: CASSHRRPRRDENTGELFF. The chain combines TRBV11-2 with TRBJ2-2; tentatively, D is TRBD1 or TRBD2 (5 bases each). The V end was cut by 5 bases, the J end by 1 base, with 23 bases between. The CDR3 is 19 residues long. CDR1 is SGHAT and CDR2 is FQNNGV in the germline V gene.

The chain combines TRBV27 with TRBJ2-3, with unresolved D. The germline gives CDR1 MNHEY, CDR2 SMNVEV (reference sequence). The V end lost 5 bases, the J end lost 0 bases, and 12 bases lay between the germline ends. The CDR3 covers 15 residues. The CDR3 loop is CASSPYSLSTDTQYF. In DNA, the CDR3 is TGTGCCAGCAGTCCATACTCGCTAAGCACAGATACGCAGTATTTT.

This clonotype was detected ten times or more. V gene TRBV5-1 combines with J gene TRBJ2-1; D gene uncertain. The CDR3 has 14 residues. V was cut by 0 bases and J by 2 bases, with 6 bases left in between. The V gene's germline CDR1 is SGHRS and CDR2 YFSETQ. CDR3 loop: CASSLAGTYNEQFF. Here the CDR3 DNA reads TGCGCCAGCAGCTTGGCTGGGACCTACAATGAGCAGTTCTTC.

The J gene is TRBJ2-1, the V gene TRBV24-1, with 10 bases that match TRBD1. In germline, CDR1 is KGHDR, CDR2 SFDVKD. Germline trimming cut 4 bases from V and 6 bases from J; bases unmatched to any gene: 2. The CDR3 extends over 14 amino acids. For the CDR3, the DNA is TGTGCCACCAGTGAGTGGACAGGGGGCAATGAGCAGTTCTTC. It yields the protein CATSEWTGGNEQFF.

There are a few counts of this clonotype. The chain recombines TRBV5-1 with TRBJ2-5, with TRBD1 identical over 9 bases. CDR3 length: 14 residues. The germline V gene has CDR1 SGHRS and CDR2 YFSETQ. V was pared by 1 base and J by 5 bases, with 3 bases of the junction left unmatched. CDR3 loop: CASSLSGTGETQYF. The CDR3 nucleotides read TGCGCCAGCAGCTTGTCGGGGACAGGGGAGACCCAGTACTTC.

This clonotype has just a few counts. V and J are TRBV12-3 or TRBV12-4 and TRBJ1-2; a possible D gene is TRBD1 (6 bases). This CDR3 region has 13 residues. The ends were cut back, 3 bases at V and 7 bases at J, with 12 bases in the middle. The CDR3 spells CASSFTSGAGYTF. CDR3 DNA: TGTGCCAGCAGTTTTACCTCAGGGGCTGGCTACACCTTC.

The chain joins TRBV10-3 to TRBJ2-5, with D tentatively TRBD2 (6 bases). The CDR3 is 13 amino acids. Per the germline V gene, CDR1 is ENHRY and CDR2 is SYGVKD. Trimming stripped 4 bases from V and 2 bases from J, with 8 bases between. CDR3 bases: TGTGCCATCAGTGTTGCGGGGCAAGAGACCCAGTACTTC. Translated, it gives CAISVAGQETQYF.

This clonotype was seen a few times. The J gene is TRBJ1-2, the V gene TRBV29-1; D is perhaps TRBD1 (5 bases). V was pared by 4 bases and J by 2 bases, with 8 bases between. The CDR3 extends over 12 amino acids. The germline gives CDR1 SQVTM, CDR2 ANQGSEA. CDR3 coding DNA: TGCAGCGTTGTTGGGGGGAACTATGGCTACACCTTC. The encoded protein is CSVVGGNYGYTF.

This clonotype occurred a few times. The chain is built from TRBV12-3 or TRBV12-4 and TRBJ2-4; the D is unclear. The length of the CDR3 is 14 residues. Trimming removed 5 bases at V and 3 bases at J, with 11 bases between. DNA for the CDR3: TGTGCCAGCAGTCCTCAGCCTTTCAAAAACATTCAGTACTTC. Translation gives CASSPQPFKNIQYF.

This chain connects TRBV18 to TRBJ2-1, with 7 bases matching TRBD2. From germline, CDR1 is KGHSH and CDR2 LQKENI. Unmatched junction bases numbered 8, after V lost 3 bases and J lost 6 bases. This CDR3 is built from 15 residues. The DNA for the CDR3 is TGTGCCAGCTCACCCTCCGGGACTATTCTCAATGAGCAGTTCTTC. Its protein product is CASSPSGTILNEQFF.

The chain is built from TRBV2 and TRBJ2-5; D is ambiguous. CDR1 is SNHLY, CDR2 FYNNEI, per germline. V dropped 4 bases and J dropped 1 base, with 10 bases sitting between them. This CDR3 has 14 amino acids. CDR3 DNA: TGTGCCAGCAGTGTGTGGTGGAGCCAAGAGACCCAGTACTTC. Protein sequence: CASSVWWSQETQYF.

This chain uses TRBV7-2 with TRBJ2-7, with TRBD2 matching over 9 bases. The CDR3 consists of 15 residues. V shed 1 base and J 1 base; nucleotides not matched to a gene: 2. Germline CDR1 reads SGHTA; CDR2 reads FQGNSA. The CDR3, as DNA: TGTGCCAGCAGCTTAGTAGCGGGGGTGTCCTACGAGCAGTACTTC. It is translated as CASSLVAGVSYEQYF. The whole variable domain, filled in from reference TRBV7-2 and TRBJ2-7, reads GAGVSQSPSNKVTEKGKDVELRCDPISGHTALYWYRQSLGQGLEFLIYFQGNSAPDKSGLPSDRFSAERTGGSVSTLTIQRTQQEDSAVYLCASSLVAGVSYEQYFGPGTRLTVT.

This clonotype was observed many times. The CDR3 is CASSGPGTGANVLTF. In DNA, the CDR3 is TGTGCCAGCAGCGGGCCAGGAACCGGGGCCAACGTCCTGACTTTC. V gene TRBV7-2 combines with J gene TRBJ2-6, with unresolved D. The CDR3 has 15 amino acids. Trimming cost V 5 bases and J 4 bases, with 12 bases left between them. Germline CDR1 and CDR2: SGHTA and FQGNSA. The full variable domain, with the rest looked up from reference TRBV7-2 and TRBJ2-6, is GAGVSQSPSNKVTEKGKDVELRCDPISGHTALYWYRQSLGQGLEFLIYFQGNSAPDKSGLPSDRFSAERTGGSVSTLTIQRTQQEDSAVYLCASSGPGTGANVLTFGAGSRLTVL.

The chain is built from TRBV10-3 and TRBJ2-5; 12 positions match TRBD2. Unmatched junction bases numbered 8, after V lost 2 bases and J lost 4 bases. Germline CDR1 is ENHRY and CDR2 is SYGVKD. There are 17 residues in the CDR3. The CDR3 bases are TGTGCCATCAGTGAGCTCACTAGCGGGGGGCCGGGAGAGACCCAGTACTTC. The encoded protein is CAISELTSGGPGETQYF.

The chain recombines TRBV28 with TRBJ2-5, with D maybe TRBD2 (5 bases). The CDR3 is 16 amino acids. Trimming left V 6 bases short and J 7 bases short, with 24 bases between. The germline gives CDR1 MDHEN, CDR2 SYDVKM. Written as DNA, the CDR3 is TGTGCCAGCAGCCGAAGCCGTGGGGAGATGAGAGGGACCCAGTACTTC. It encodes CASSRSRGEMRGTQYF. The variable domain in full, with the rest retrieved from reference TRBV28 and TRBJ2-5, is DVKVTQSSRYLVKRTGEKVFLECVQDMDHENMFWYRQDPGLGLRLIYFSYDVKMKEKGDIPEGYSVSREKKERFSLILESASTNQTSMYLCASSRSRGEMRGTQYFGPGTRLLVL.

This clonotype was picked up many times. The V call is TRBV2, the J call TRBJ1-1; D is possibly TRBD1 (5 bases). The germline gives CDR1 SNHLY, CDR2 FYNNEI. V lost 5 bases and J 2 bases, leaving 12 bases between the germline ends. The CDR3 covers 14 residues. The CDR3 region is CASSPSGGNTEAFF. The CDR3 DNA follows: TGTGCCAGCAGTCCCAGCGGGGGTAACACTGAAGCTTTCTTT.

The rearrangement links TRBV5-1 to TRBJ2-5; tentatively, D is TRBD2 (5 bases). The CDR3 has 16 amino acids. Between the trimmed V and J ends, which lost 4 bases and 1 base, there was a span of 17 bases. The germline V gene encodes CDR1 SGHRS and CDR2 YFSETQ. CDR3 loop: CASSDTPWGVQETQYF. The CDR3 nucleotides are TGCGCCAGCAGCGATACACCCTGGGGAGTCCAAGAGACCCAGTACTTC.